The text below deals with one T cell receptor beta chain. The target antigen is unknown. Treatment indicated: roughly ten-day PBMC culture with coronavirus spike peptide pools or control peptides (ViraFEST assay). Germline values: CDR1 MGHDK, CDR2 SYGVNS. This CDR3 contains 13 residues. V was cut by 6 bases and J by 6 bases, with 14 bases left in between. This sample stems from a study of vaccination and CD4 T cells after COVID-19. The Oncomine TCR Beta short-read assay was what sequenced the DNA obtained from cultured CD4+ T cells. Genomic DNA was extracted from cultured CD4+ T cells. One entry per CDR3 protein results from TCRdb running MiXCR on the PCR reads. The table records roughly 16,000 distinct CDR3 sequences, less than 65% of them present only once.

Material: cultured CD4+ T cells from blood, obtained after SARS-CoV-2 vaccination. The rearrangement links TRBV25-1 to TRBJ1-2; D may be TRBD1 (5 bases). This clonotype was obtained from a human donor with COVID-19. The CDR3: CASSPGRGDGYTF. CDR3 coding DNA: TGTGCCAGCAGCCCAGGGAGAGGGGATGGCTACACCTTC.